This T cell receptor (beta chain) stems from a study of hypomethylating agent response in myelodysplastic syndrome (dated by TCRdb to about 2021). At the level of the whole study: Patients were treated with the hypomethylating agents azacitidine (about 75% of the 11) or decitabine (3 of 11). Six or seven patients responded with complete response or hematologic improvement, and about five patients were non-responders. On average the patients were approximately 72 +/- 6.3 years old, and a diploid cytogenetic profile was seen most often. Of the myelodysplastic syndrome patients in the cohort, 8 or 9 were male and 2 were female. Response was defined as complete response or hematologic improvement, and any patient who met neither criterion was considered a non-responder. TET2 mutation was identified most frequently, being present in about 50% of the 11 patients.

Comment on this clone: It has no known antigen specificity. Base qualities are not provided; no much larger clone lies one nucleotide away.

Libraries were built with the immunoSEQ multiplex PCR assay. Survey resolution was used, with two replicates of roughly 200 ng each, totaling roughly 400 ng of DNA per sample. Rearranged TCRB sequences in genomic DNA were detected with the hsTCRB kit, which uses multiplex PCR primers directed at V and J genes. The first PCR used the QIAGEN Multiplex PCR Kit for 25 to 35 cycles to amplify the CDR3 region. An 8-cycle second PCR added sample barcodes and Illumina adapters to each replicate. A QuantStudio 6 together with the KAPA library quantification kit was used to quantify the pooled libraries. Roughly 16 pM of pooled libraries were sequenced on an Illumina MiSeq with 156-cycle single-end reads and a 15-cycle index read. As for the original processing: Of 168,753 unique clonotypes, around 1.5% were flagged by VDJdb annotation as previously reported viral-epitope-specific clonotypes. Raw reads were processed into normalized, annotated TCRB repertoires with the immunoSEQ Data Assistant and immunoSEQ Analyzer. Clonotypes were analyzed with the immunarch R package version 0.6.5 and BioAnalyzer. Every repertoire was downsampled to the clone count of the smallest repertoire before richness was estimated. Clonotypes were categorized as expanded, contracted or novel by Fisher's exact tests, where a novel clonotype had zero frequency before treatment. Significantly changed CDR3 beta sequences were clustered with GLIPH2 at simulation_depth=1000 and kmer_min_depth=3, and CDR3s shorter than five residues were left out. Held by TCRdb, this immuneACCESS table contains in-frame sequences only and omits some clones. Under half of the omission traces to an unresolved V gene where checked; the cause of the rest is unknown. V and J calls and clone size are given by that table; D and trimming were obtained from the DNA. In all, the sample holds 6,000 or so clones, and 70% to 85% of those were seen once. Around 8.9% of the sample belongs to the ten largest clones.

Paper-wide results and their limitations: Whether the shared GLIPH2 clusters possibly recognize novel MDS antigens was not confirmed and still needs to be tested experimentally. The cohort was small, with only about 10 patients analyzed. Age matching of healthy control donors to MDS patients was not performed, and the MDS versus healthy comparison could have been impacted by this lack of age matching. Responders more often showed novel clonotypes emerging, while non-responders displayed more contracted clonotypes after treatment. After treatment with a hypomethylating agent, no significant changes in richness, rarefaction diversity or clonality were seen, whether all patients were considered together or each response group separately.

A distance of 10 bases separates the germline ends of V and J, which lose 5 bases and 3 bases respectively. The CDR3 sequence holds 13 residues, the cysteine and phenylalanine included. This entry keeps only the CDR3 DNA: 39 bases, framed from base 1. As encoded in the germline V gene (reference sequence), CDR1 is MNHEY while CDR2 is SMNVEV. Bulk bone marrow was analyzed without sorting T-cell subsets. TCR beta CDR3 regions were immunosequenced from bone marrow of roughly 10 myelodysplastic syndrome patients before and after hypomethylating agent therapy. Each patient contributed a baseline bone marrow plus two to three bone marrows at different post-treatment timepoints for longitudinal repertoire tracking. Whole bone marrow served as the source for genomic DNA extraction, with DNA quality checked using TapeStation, NanoDrop OneC and PicoGreen assays.

This TCR derives from a human donor with myelodysplastic syndrome. Specimen: bone marrow, collected before or after starting hypomethylating agent treatment for myelodysplastic syndrome (not recorded which). This chain is built from TRBV27 and TRBJ1-2; TRBD1 is a possible D gene, resting on 6 matching bases. The nucleotides read TGTGCCAGCAGTCCCGGGGGCCACTATGGCTACACCTTC. The resulting protein is CASSPGGHYGYTF.